The 5 T cell receptor beta chains given below trace back to one sample, sequenced in a study of blood T cell repertoires in COVID-19. Measured with immunoSEQ multiplex PCR; TCRdb has only the in-frame clones, and not every one. The sample includes about 92,000 clones, about 85% of them seen just once. Specimen: peripheral blood. The source is an elderly man with acute or convalescent COVID-19.

This clone was detected only a few times. This chain uses TRBV24-1 with TRBJ2-1; 10 positions agree with TRBD2. V lost 6 bases and J lost 8; bases outside the gene matches: 9. In germline, CDR1 is KGHDR, CDR2 SFDVKD. This CDR3 has 15 amino acids. CDR3 nucleotides: TGTGCCACCAGTCTTTCGGCTAGCGGGAGCCATGAGCAGTTCTTC. It specifies CATSLSASGSHEQFF.

The DNA of the CDR3 is TGTGCTAGTGGTTCCCCCTCGGGAGGGCCCGGGGAGCAGTTCTTC. Protein product: CASGSPSGGPGEQFF. The rearrangement joins TRBV12-5 to TRBJ2-1, with 8 bases that match TRBD2. V lost 4 bases to trimming and J lost 10 bases; unmatched junction nucleotides: 12. Germline V gives CDR1 LGHNT, CDR2 FRNRAP. The CDR3 is 15 amino acids.

This rearrangement joins TRBV5-1 to TRBJ2-5; D may be TRBD1 (6 bases). This CDR3 comprises 18 residues. Per the germline V gene, CDR1 is SGHRS and CDR2 is YFSETQ. V lost 4 bases and J 5 bases, leaving 27 bases between the germline ends. CDR3 loop: CASSGRTAASPRSETQYF. The CDR3 DNA sequence: TGCGCCAGCAGCGGTCGGACAGCCGCTTCCCCCCGTAGCGAGACCCAGTACTTC.

J is TRBJ2-2 and V is TRBV11-3; 10 nucleotides agree with TRBD2. V lost 3 bases to trimming and J lost 6 bases; unmatched junction nucleotides: 16. The length of the CDR3 is 19 residues. Germline CDR1 and CDR2: SGHNT and YENEEA. The CDR3: CASSFIGPSGSPVAGELFF. In nucleotides, the CDR3 is TGTGCCAGCAGCTTTATAGGCCCTAGCGGGAGTCCGGTCGCCGGGGAGCTGTTTTTT.

This chain links TRBV9 with TRBJ2-3; 12 nucleotides line up with TRBD1. The J segment lost 6 bases and the V segment lost 1 base, leaving 6 bases of the junction unmatched. CDR3 size: 16 residues. Germline V CDR1 and CDR2: SGDLS, YYNGEE. This chain's CDR3 is CASSVFGTGGDDTQYF. CDR3 sequence (DNA): TGTGCCAGCAGCGTATTCGGGACAGGGGGCGACGATACGCAGTATTTT. The variable domain in full, with the rest retrieved from reference TRBV9 and TRBJ2-3, is DSGVTQTPKHLITATGQRVTLRCSPRSGDLSVYWYQQSLDQGLQFLIQYYNGEERAKGNILERFSAQQFPDLHSELNLSSLELGDSALYFCASSVFGTGGDDTQYFGPGTRLTVL.